This T cell receptor beta chain is drawn from a study of blood T cell repertoires in COVID-19. The wider study: Some COVID-19 samples were acute and others convalescent; all came from the United States, Italy and Spain.

This clone was counted a few times. Methods used by the authors: Amplification from reference gene primers served as the basis for estimated nucleated cell counts. TCRdb's copy holds only in-frame clones and misses some; the assay was immunoSEQ multiplex PCR. V, J and clone size derive from that table, while D and trimming were established from the DNA sequence. The sample has 210,000 or so clones, about 85% seen once. The CDR3 has 13 amino acids. V lost 7 bases and J lost 4, with 11 bases in between. Germline V gene sequence: CDR1 SGHTA, CDR2 FQGNSA. V usage is TRBV7-2 and J usage is TRBJ2-1; tentative D call: TRBD1 (6 bases). This receptor was taken from a man aged 25 to 45 who had recovered from COVID-19. Material: PBMCs or T cells enriched from blood (not recorded which). CDR3 loop: CASTGQLYNEQFF. The CDR3 DNA reads as TGTGCCAGCACCGGACAGCTTTACAATGAGCAGTTCTTC.